The clone carrying this T cell receptor beta chain was counted once. These data belong to a study of TIL therapy for anti-PD-1-resistant metastatic lung cancer. Study at large: Most patients had lung adenocarcinoma; a few tumors were EGFR-mutant, two ALK-rearranged; half smoked currently or formerly.

This was the immunoSEQ v3 assay. Profiling relied on immunoSEQ multiplex PCR, and the TCRdb table lists in-frame clones only, not all of them. The sample holds 40,000 to 60,000 clones; around 80% are singletons and the top ten take 4.8%. Documented time point: pre-treatment sample, taken before nivolumab and TIL therapy. Germline V gene lookup returns CDR1 SGHTA and CDR2 FQGNSA. The CDR3 length is 14 residues. Between the trimmed V and J ends, which lost 5 bases and 0 bases, there was a span of 8 bases. This clonotype was obtained from a woman aged 25-80 years with non-small cell lung cancer. The gene calls are TRBV7-2 and TRBJ1-3, with D unresolved. Material: blood, obtained at baseline. The CDR3 nucleotides are TGTGCCAGCAGCCGGACGGGCTCTGGAAACACCATATATTTT. This sequence encodes CASSRTGSGNTIYF.